The 4 T cell receptor beta chains in this list originate from one sample, sequenced in a study of TIL therapy for anti-PD-1-resistant metastatic lung cancer. Stated time point: pre-treatment sample, taken before nivolumab and TIL therapy. Pleural nodules or supraclavicular lymph nodes made up most of the excised metastases sampled. The immunoSEQ assay was v3. Repertoires were generated with immunoSEQ multiplex PCR, while TCRdb's copy carries only in-frame clones and drops some. The data contain around 45,000 clones, about two thirds of them seen just once; the ten biggest clones take up roughly 5.6%. Here the sequenced sample was tumor tissue, taken at baseline. The source of these receptors is a person aged 25 to 79 with non-small cell lung cancer.

The chain employs TRBV27 and TRBJ2-7; 8 nucleotides line up with TRBD1. The CDR3 has 13 amino acids. The junction had 1 base not matched to a gene; V was cut back by 3 bases and J by 3 bases. Germline-derived CDR1 and CDR2 are MNHEY and SMNVEV (reference sequence). The CDR3 sequence: CASSFGQGYEQYF. The CDR3 nucleotides are TGTGCCAGCAGTTTTGGACAGGGCTACGAGCAGTACTTC.

The V gene is TRBV5-1, the J gene TRBJ2-7; D may match TRBD1 or TRBD2 (5 bases each). The germline V gene encodes CDR1 SGHRS and CDR2 YFSETQ. This CDR3 spans 16 amino acids. Trimming pared 0 bases from V and 3 bases from J, leaving 16 bases between. CDR3 protein: CASSLGGRPGGYEQYF. DNA of the CDR3: TGCGCCAGCAGCTTGGGAGGACGGCCTGGGGGCTACGAGCAGTACTTC.

V gene TRBV4-1 combines with J gene TRBJ2-2; D is possibly TRBD1 or TRBD2 (5 bases each). This CDR3 has 17 residues. Trimming stripped 7 bases from V and 0 bases from J, with 18 bases between. The germline CDR1 and CDR2 sequences are MGHRA and YSYEKL. The CDR3 DNA reads TGCGCCAGCACCAAAGTCGGGGTGGGGCCGAACACCGGGGAGCTGTTTTTT. This translates into CASTKVGVGPNTGELFF.

The rearrangement joins TRBV29-1 to TRBJ2-1; TRBD2 might be the D (5 bases). The V gene lost 7 bases and the J gene lost 4 bases, with 17 bases spanning the gap. The CDR3 runs to 14 residues. The germline V gene encodes CDR1 SQVTM and CDR2 ANQGSEA. This CDR3 is CSALSSRGYNEQFF. DNA of the CDR3: TGCAGCGCCCTGTCATCCCGAGGGTACAATGAGCAGTTCTTC.